Below, 25 T cell receptor beta chains from the same sample are listed, as sequenced in a study of early T cells in non-severe SARS-CoV-2 infection. TCRdb analysed the 5' RACE reads with MiXCR anew, one entry per CDR3 protein. The sample holds around 70,000 distinct CDR3 sequences, roughly 9% seen once. Specimen: whole blood. The receptor set was obtained from an adult who was a healthcare worker with PCR-confirmed SARS-CoV-2 infection or an uninfected control (not recorded which).

This clonotype was picked up a small number of times. The V gene is TRBV29-1, the J gene TRBJ2-4; D remains unclear. This CDR3 region has 12 residues. Between the trimmed V and J ends, which lost 5 bases and 6 bases, there was a span of 11 bases. Germline CDR1 and CDR2: SQVTM and ANQGSEA. DNA for the CDR3: TGCAGCGTTCGAGATAACGGAAACATTCAGTACTTC. Protein sequence: CSVRDNGNIQYF.

This clonotype has more than one count but fewer than ten. J is TRBJ2-3 and V is TRBV5-1; possibly TRBD1 for D (5 bases). The V end lost 5 bases, the J end lost 5 bases, and 15 bases lay between the germline ends. This CDR3 is built from 14 residues. CDR1 and CDR2 from the germline V gene are SGHRS and YFSETQ. The chain's CDR3 is CASSSHRIGDTQYF. DNA for the CDR3: TGCGCCAGCAGTTCCCACAGGATAGGAGATACGCAGTATTTT.

This chain uses TRBV10-3 with TRBJ2-5; either TRBD1 or TRBD2 may fit D (5 bases each). The germline V gene has CDR1 ENHRY and CDR2 SYGVKD. V lost 3 bases to trimming and J lost 5 bases, with 10 bases between them. The CDR3 sequence is 13 residues long. The CDR3 DNA sequence: TGTGCCATCAGTGATTGGGGACGGGAGACCCAGTACTTC. As protein: CAISDWGRETQYF.

Notes on this clonotype: A far larger clone is just one base off, so this is likely a read error. The J gene is TRBJ2-7, the V gene TRBV11-1; D gene uncertain. CDR3 size: 11 residues. V lost 4 bases and J lost 2, with 3 bases in between. Per the germline V gene, CDR1 is SGHAT and CDR2 is FQDESV (reference sequence). The CDR3 DNA reads TGTGCCAGCAGCTCCGCCTACGAGCAGTACTTC. Translation gives CASSSAYEQYF. Complete variable domain (other parts from reference TRBV11-1 and TRBJ2-7): EAEVAQSPRYKITEKSQAVAFWCDPISGHATLYWYRQILGQGPELLVQFQDESVVDDSQLPKDRFSAERLKGVDSTLKIQPAELGDSAMYLCASSSAYEQYFGPGTRLTVT.

This chain links TRBV4-1 with TRBJ1-3; tentatively, D is TRBD1 (5 bases). The CDR3 is made up of 17 amino acids. Trimming took off 1 base at V and 0 bases at J, with 13 bases between the two ends. Germline V gene lookup returns CDR1 MGHRA and CDR2 YSYEKL. CDR3 nucleotides: TGCGCCAGCAGCCAAGTTTGGGGGGGTCGCTCTGGAAACACCATATATTTT. It codes for CASSQVWGGRSGNTIYF.

This clonotype came up many times. The rearrangement links TRBV18 to TRBJ1-6; D gene unclear. Germline V gene lookup returns CDR1 KGHSH and CDR2 LQKENI. This CDR3 region has 14 residues. Trimming shortened V by 3 bases and J by 6 bases, and 9 bases separated the two germline ends. CDR3 sequence (DNA): TGTGCCAGCTCACCCGAGATTGGTAATTCACCCCTCCACTTT. It codes for CASSPEIGNSPLHF.

This clonotype was detected ten times or more. The gene calls are TRBV20-1 and TRBJ1-2; TRBD1 is a possible D gene (6 bases). V lost 3 bases, J lost 7 bases, and 15 bases lay in between. The CDR3 spans 13 residues. CDR1 DFQATT and CDR2 SNEGSKA come from the germline V gene (reference sequence). CDR3 sequence: CSASPSGALGYTF. The CDR3 DNA reads TGCAGTGCTAGCCCTTCAGGGGCGCTTGGCTACACCTTC.

This sequence joins TRBV29-1 and TRBJ2-1, with TRBD2 matching 10 bases. This CDR3 region has 14 residues. CDR1 and CDR2 from the germline V gene are SQVTM and ANQGSEA. Trimming removed 8 bases from V and 5 bases from J; junction bases left unmatched: 9. The CDR3 DNA reads TGCAGCTACTACGCCAGCGGGAGGGACAATGAGCAGTTCTTC. This translates into CSYYASGRDNEQFF.

J is TRBJ2-3 and V is TRBV2; no reliable D call. Germline CDR1 reads SNHLY; CDR2 reads FYNNEI. V dropped 6 bases and J dropped 5 bases, with 6 bases sitting between them. The CDR3 is 11 amino acids. This CDR3 is CASRYQDTQYF. The CDR3, as DNA: TGTGCCAGCAGATATCAAGATACGCAGTATTTT.

This clonotype has a count of ten or more. This chain connects TRBV20-1 to TRBJ2-6; D might be TRBD2 (6 bases). The CDR3 totals 14 residues. The germline V gene encodes CDR1 DFQATT and CDR2 SNEGSKA (reference sequence). V lost 6 bases and J lost 4, with 13 bases in between. The CDR3 sequence: CSARREAGANVLTF. CDR3 coding DNA: TGCAGTGCGAGGAGGGAAGCAGGGGCCAACGTCCTGACTTTC.

The sample holds a few counts of this clonotype. The chain employs TRBV5-1 and TRBJ2-1, with D possibly TRBD2 on 6 matching bases. The CDR3 is 15 residues long. The V end was cut by 2 bases, the J end by 0 bases, with 9 bases between. Germline values: CDR1 SGHRS, CDR2 YFSETQ. The CDR3 spells CASSFAGSSYNEQFF. In DNA form, the CDR3 reads TGCGCCAGCAGCTTCGCCGGGAGCTCCTACAATGAGCAGTTCTTC.

Details on this clonotype: One junction end disagrees with the germline gene, perhaps due to a read error. The chain couples TRBV25-1 to TRBJ1-1; D not resolved. Germline values: CDR1 MGHDK, CDR2 SYGVNS. The CDR3 has 13 amino acids. The CDR3 DNA reads TGTGCCAGCAGTGAACCCGCCAACACTGAAGTTTTCTTT. It encodes CASSEPANTEVFF.

This clonotype was recorded many times. J is TRBJ2-3 and V is TRBV10-3, with D hard to call. The CDR3 spans 13 residues. Trimming removed 1 base from V and 5 bases from J, with 7 bases in between. Per the germline V gene, CDR1 is ENHRY and CDR2 is SYGVKD. CDR3 loop: CAISELPRDTQYF. The CDR3 bases are TGTGCCATCAGTGAGTTACCCCGAGATACGCAGTATTTT.

The chain employs TRBV5-5 and TRBJ2-5; tentatively, D is TRBD2 (6 bases). V was pared by 4 bases and J by 1 base, with 11 bases between. This CDR3 spans 14 amino acids. Germline CDR1 is SGHKS and CDR2 is YYEKEE (reference sequence). The CDR3 DNA sequence: TGTGCCAGCAGCGTAGGGACTGTCCAAGAGACCCAGTACTTC. Protein product: CASSVGTVQETQYF. The variable domain in full, completed from reference TRBV5-5 and TRBJ2-5, reads DAGVTQSPTHLIKTRGQQVTLRCSPISGHKSVSWYQQVLGQGPQFIFQYYEKEERGRGNFPDRFSARQFPNYSSELNVNALLLGDSALYLCASSVGTVQETQYFGPGTRLLVL.

This clonotype was seen a few times. J is TRBJ2-1 and V is TRBV2; tentative D call: TRBD1 (5 bases). The ends were cut back, 4 bases at V and 1 base at J, with 8 bases in the middle. CDR1 and CDR2 (germline): SNHLY, FYNNEI. The CDR3 loop spans 14 amino acids. CDR3 protein: CASSGQGSYNEQFF. In nucleotides, the CDR3 is TGTGCCAGCAGTGGGCAGGGATCCTACAATGAGCAGTTCTTC. Looking up the rest from reference TRBV2 and TRBJ2-1 gives the full variable domain: EPEVTQTPSHQVTQMGQEVILRCVPISNHLYFYWYRQILGQKVEFLVSFYNNEISEKSEIFDDQFSVERPDGSNFTLKIRSTKLEDSAMYFCASSGQGSYNEQFFGPGTRLTVL.

The chain employs TRBV20-1 and TRBJ2-1; D possibly corresponds to TRBD2 (6 bases). The V gene lost 6 bases and the J gene lost 0 bases, with 15 bases spanning the gap. Germline V gene data show CDR1 as DFQATT and CDR2 as SNEGSKA (reference sequence). The CDR3 is made up of 15 amino acids. CDR3 protein: CSAVTSWGSYNEQFF. In DNA, the CDR3 is TGCAGTGCAGTGACTAGTTGGGGCTCCTACAATGAGCAGTTCTTC.

This clonotype has a count of ten or more. The chain joins TRBV4-3 to TRBJ2-5; D gene ambiguous. The CDR3 covers 15 residues. CDR1 is LGHNA, CDR2 YSLEER, per germline. Trimming took 0 bases from V and 1 from J, leaving 9 bases between them. DNA for the CDR3: TGCGCCAGCAGCCAAGATTGGGCGGTCCAAGAGACCCAGTACTTC. This encodes CASSQDWAVQETQYF.

This clonotype was recorded a few times. V usage is TRBV5-1 and J usage is TRBJ2-7, with D perhaps matching TRBD1 or TRBD2 (5 bases each). CDR1 is SGHRS and CDR2 is YFSETQ in the germline V gene. CDR3 length equals 13 residues. The V end lost 0 bases, the J end lost 12 bases, and 16 bases lay between the germline ends. The CDR3, as DNA: TGCGCCAGCAGCTTGGCCGGGGACCGCCGACGGTACTTC. It translates to CASSLAGDRRRYF.

This clonotype was observed a few times. The CDR3 spells CASSVSSQQPQHF. CDR3 bases: TGTGCCAGCTCGGTGTCTAGTCAGCAGCCCCAGCATTTT. The chain joins TRBV25-1 to TRBJ1-5, with D uncertain. Germline values: CDR1 MGHDK, CDR2 SYGVNS. V lost 8 bases and J lost 7, with 15 bases in between. CDR3 size: 13 residues.

This chain joins TRBV4-2 and TRBJ2-3; no clear D gene. The CDR3 loop spans 13 amino acids. Trimming took 0 bases from V and 2 from J, leaving 3 bases between them. CDR1 is LGHNA and CDR2 is YNFKEQ in the germline V gene. Written as DNA, the CDR3 is TGTGCCAGCAGCCAAGATAACACAGATACGCAGTATTTT. Translated, it gives CASSQDNTDTQYF.

This clonotype was counted ten times or more. The rearrangement links TRBV15 to TRBJ1-5; 11 nucleotides align to TRBD1. Trimming took 3 bases from V and 4 from J; bases not matched to a gene: 2. The germline CDR1 and CDR2 sequences are LNHNV and YYDKDF (reference sequence). The CDR3 runs 15 residues. CDR3 sequence (DNA): TGTGCCACCAGCAGCCGGGACAGGGGGAATCAGCCCCAGCATTTT. This translates into CATSSRDRGNQPQHF.

There are a few counts of this clonotype. The gene calls are TRBV12-3 or TRBV12-4 and TRBJ1-1, with 8 bases that match TRBD1. This CDR3 contains 17 residues. After removal of 3 bases from V and 4 bases from J, the junction contained 13 bases not matched to a gene. The CDR3 DNA reads TGTGCCAGCAGTTTGTTGGGAGGACAGGGAGGAATCACTGAAGCTTTCTTT. It translates to CASSLLGGQGGITEAFF.

There are a few counts of this clonotype. J is TRBJ2-5 and V is TRBV11-2; possible D gene TRBD1, 6 bases. The CDR3 totals 16 residues. The V end lost 5 bases, the J end lost 3 bases, and 19 bases lay between the germline ends. The germline V gene has CDR1 SGHAT and CDR2 FQNNGV. CDR3 coding DNA: TGTGCCAGCAGCCACTCAAGACCCGACAGGAAAGAGACCCAGTACTTC. Amino acids: CASSHSRPDRKETQYF.

This clonotype showed up many times. The V call is TRBV5-4, the J call TRBJ2-5, with D uncertain. Germline CDR1 is SGHNT and CDR2 is YYREEE (reference sequence). CDR3 length: 11 residues. V was pared by 1 base and J by 4 bases, with 2 bases between. The CDR3 nucleotides are TGTGCCAGCAGCTTGCGAGAGACCCAGTACTTC. The encoded protein is CASSLRETQYF. Drawing the rest from reference TRBV5-4 and TRBJ2-5, the complete variable domain is ETGVTQSPTHLIKTRGQQVTLRCSSQSGHNTVSWYQQALGQGPQFIFQYYREEENGRGNFPPRFSGLQFPNYSSELNVNALELDDSALYLCASSLRETQYFGPGTRLLVL.

This clonotype was seen a few times. The chain uses TRBV20-1 and TRBJ2-1, with TRBD2 as a possible D gene (6 bases). V lost 4 bases and J 1 base, leaving 8 bases between the germline ends. Germline CDR1 is DFQATT and CDR2 is SNEGSKA (reference sequence). There are 13 residues in the CDR3. The CDR3 region is CSATGTSYNEQFF. CDR3 nucleotides: TGCAGTGCTACCGGGACTTCCTACAATGAGCAGTTCTTC.